This TCR beta chain came from a study of T cell responses to AZD1222 COVID-19 vaccine. Repertoires were generated with immunoSEQ multiplex PCR, while TCRdb's copy carries only in-frame clones and drops some. The sample consists of about 110,000 clones, 88% of them appearing once. Study results and limitations: At study baseline, merely several AZD1222 recipients were seropositive. The CD4 TCRs associated with vaccination extended across spike and predominated at 160-218 and 743-854.

In germline, CDR1 is SGHTA, CDR2 FQGTGA. CDR3 length: 14 amino acids. With 2 bases removed from V and 4 bases from J, the gap between germline ends came to 11 bases. A remark on this clone: No antigen is known for it.

The clonotype was recovered from an adult in good health. Sequences were derived from peripheral blood, sampled on day 0 of AZD1222 vaccination. The chain has TRBV7-3 and TRBJ1-1; TRBD1 is a possible D gene (5 bases). CDR3 protein: CASSLGAGGTEAFF. In nucleotides, the CDR3 is TGTGCCAGCAGCTTAGGGGCTGGGGGCACTGAAGCTTTCTTT. The entire variable domain, with the rest obtained from reference TRBV7-3 and TRBJ1-1, is as follows: GAGVSQTPSNKVTEKGKYVELRCDPISGHTALYWYRQSLGQGPEFLIYFQGTGAADDSGLPNDRFFAVRPEGSVSTLKIQRTERGDSAVYLCASSLGAGGTEAFFGQGTRLTVV.